This passage covers 4 T cell receptor beta chains from one sample sequenced in a study of cytomegalovirus exposure and HLA in healthy donors (dated 2017 in TCRdb). Library creation used the immunoSEQ multiplex PCR assay. Held by TCRdb, this immuneACCESS table contains in-frame sequences only and omits some clones. Under half of the omission traces to an unresolved V gene where checked; the cause of the rest is unknown. Across this sample there are 95,000 to 150,000 clones, with about 87% seen only once. The ten largest clones represent 1.9% of the sample. Sequencing was performed on PBMCs. Receptors were obtained from a woman aged 18-30 years in good health and CMV-seronegative.

The CDR3 loop is CASSFSVDGYTF. The CDR3 region has the DNA TGTGCCAGCAGCTTCTCAGTGGATGGCTACACCTTC. The J gene is TRBJ1-2, the V gene TRBV5-4, with no clear D. The CDR3 runs to 12 residues. V lost 2 bases and J 6 bases, leaving 8 bases between the germline ends. The germline CDR1 and CDR2 sequences are SGHNT and YYREEE (reference sequence).

The V and J genes are TRBV28 and TRBJ2-7, with a weak D call TRBD1 (6 bases). The CDR3 totals 11 residues. Germline V CDR1 and CDR2: MDHEN, SYDVKM. V was cut by 7 bases and J by 4 bases, with 8 bases left in between. The CDR3 DNA follows: TGTGCCAGCAAGGGACAATACGAGCAGTACTTC. Encoded protein: CASKGQYEQYF.

This clone was picked up a small number of times. The genes are TRBV4-1 and TRBJ2-3, with D tentatively TRBD2 (6 bases). V lost 3 bases and J 0 bases, leaving 13 bases between the germline ends. CDR1 and CDR2 from the germline V gene are MGHRA and YSYEKL. The CDR3 totals 16 residues. CDR3 amino acids: CASSHSGGASTDTQYF. CDR3 DNA: TGCGCCAGCAGCCATTCCGGCGGGGCGAGCACAGATACGCAGTATTTT.

The rearrangement links TRBV9 to TRBJ2-3; TRBD2 agrees at 7 bases. V gave up 3 bases and J gave up 3 bases; unmatched junction bases: 10. This CDR3 comprises 16 residues. The germline V gene encodes CDR1 SGDLS and CDR2 YYNGEE. CDR3 amino acids: CASSANLAARTDTQYF. The CDR3 DNA reads TGTGCCAGCAGCGCCAATCTAGCGGCACGGACAGATACGCAGTATTTT.